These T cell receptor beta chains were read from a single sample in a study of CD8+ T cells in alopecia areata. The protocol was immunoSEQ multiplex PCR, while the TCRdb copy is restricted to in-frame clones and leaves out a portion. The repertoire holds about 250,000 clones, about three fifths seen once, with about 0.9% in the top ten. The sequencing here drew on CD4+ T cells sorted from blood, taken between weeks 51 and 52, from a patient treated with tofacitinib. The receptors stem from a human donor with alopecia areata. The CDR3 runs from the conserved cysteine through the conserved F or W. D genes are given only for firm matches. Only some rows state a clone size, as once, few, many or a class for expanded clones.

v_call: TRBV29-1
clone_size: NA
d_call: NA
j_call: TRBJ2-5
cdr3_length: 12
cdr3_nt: TGCAGCGTTCAGGAGGACCAAGAGACCCAGTACTTC
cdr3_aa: CSVQEDQETQYF

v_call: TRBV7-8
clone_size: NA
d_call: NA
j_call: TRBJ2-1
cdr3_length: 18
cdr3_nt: TGTGCCAGCAGCCCCAGGGGGAGCGGGGGCCACTCCTACAATGAGCAGTTCTTC
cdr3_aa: CASSPRGSGGHSYNEQFF

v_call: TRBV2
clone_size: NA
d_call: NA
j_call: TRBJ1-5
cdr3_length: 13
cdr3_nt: TGTGCCAGCAGAGACCTTAGCAATCAGCCCCAGCATTTT
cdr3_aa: CASRDLSNQPQHF

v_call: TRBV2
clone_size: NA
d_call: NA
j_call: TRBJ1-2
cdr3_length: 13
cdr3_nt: TGTGCCAGCAGTGGAGGAGGGGGCTATGGCTACACCTTC
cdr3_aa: CASSGGGGYGYTF

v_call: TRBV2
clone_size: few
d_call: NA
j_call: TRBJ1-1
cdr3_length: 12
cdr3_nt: TGTGCCAGCAGTGAAGGGGTAACTGAAGCTTTCTTT
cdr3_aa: CASSEGVTEAFF

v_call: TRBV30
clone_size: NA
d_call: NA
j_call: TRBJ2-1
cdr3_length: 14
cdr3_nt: TGTGCCTACCGCTCCGGGGCGAGGAGTAATGAGCAGTTCTTC
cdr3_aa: CAYRSGARSNEQFF

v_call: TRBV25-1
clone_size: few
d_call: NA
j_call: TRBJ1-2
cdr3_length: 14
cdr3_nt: TGTGCCAGCAGTGAATCCGGGGGCCCGGGTGGCTACACCTTC
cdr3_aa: CASSESGGPGGYTF

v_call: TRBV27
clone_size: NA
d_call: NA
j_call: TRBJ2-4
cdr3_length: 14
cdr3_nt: TGTGCCAGCAGTTTAGGGCTAGCGATGGACATTCAGTACTTC
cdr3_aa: CASSLGLAMDIQYF

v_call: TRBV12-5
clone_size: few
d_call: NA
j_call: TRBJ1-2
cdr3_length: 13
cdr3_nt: TGTGCTAGTGTCGAGGACAGTAACTATGGCTACACCTTC
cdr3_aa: CASVEDSNYGYTF

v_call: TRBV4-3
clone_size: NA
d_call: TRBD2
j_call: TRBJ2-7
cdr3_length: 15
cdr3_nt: TGCGCCAGCAGCCAAGGAGCGGGGAGCTCCTACGAGCAGTACTTC
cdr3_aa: CASSQGAGSSYEQYF

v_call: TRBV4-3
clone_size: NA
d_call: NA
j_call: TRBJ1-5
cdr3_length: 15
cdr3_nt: TGCGCCAGCAGCCAAGATACGATGGAGCATCAGCCCCAGCATTTT
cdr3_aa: CASSQDTMEHQPQHF

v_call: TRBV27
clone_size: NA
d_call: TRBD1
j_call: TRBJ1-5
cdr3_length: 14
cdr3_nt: TGTGCCAGCAGCCACACAGGGGGCGATCAGCCCCAGCATTTT
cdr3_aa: CASSHTGGDQPQHF

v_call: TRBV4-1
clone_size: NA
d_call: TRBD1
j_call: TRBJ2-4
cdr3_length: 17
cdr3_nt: TGCGCCAGCAGCCCCCTGACAGGGATCGTTGGCAAAAACATTCAGTACTTC
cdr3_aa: CASSPLTGIVGKNIQYF

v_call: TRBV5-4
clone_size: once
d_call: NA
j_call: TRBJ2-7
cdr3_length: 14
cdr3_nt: TGCGCCAGCAGCCAAGCGTACGGCTCCTACGAGCAGTACTTC
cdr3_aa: CASSQAYGSYEQYF

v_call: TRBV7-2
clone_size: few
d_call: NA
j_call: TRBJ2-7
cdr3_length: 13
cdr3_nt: TGTGCCAGCAGCTACCGAACGTCCTACGAGCAGTACTTC
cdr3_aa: CASSYRTSYEQYF

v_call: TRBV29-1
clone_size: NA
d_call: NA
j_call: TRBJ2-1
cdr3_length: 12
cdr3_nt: TGCACCGGTGGACTATTCTACAATGAGCAGTTCTTC
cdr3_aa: CTGGLFYNEQFF

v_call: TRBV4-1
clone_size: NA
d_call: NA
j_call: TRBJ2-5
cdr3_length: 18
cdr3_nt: TGCGCCAGCAGCCCACAAGGGATTCCAGGGTTTGGACAAGAGACCCAGTACTTC
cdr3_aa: CASSPQGIPGFGQETQYF

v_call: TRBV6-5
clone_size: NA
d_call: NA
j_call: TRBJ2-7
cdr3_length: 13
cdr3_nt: TGTGCCAGCAGTGTTCAGTACGTCTACGAGCAGTACTTC
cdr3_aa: CASSVQYVYEQYF

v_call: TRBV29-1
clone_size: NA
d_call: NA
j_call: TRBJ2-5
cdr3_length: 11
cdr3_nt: TGCAGCGGCAGTCGGCAAGAGACCCAGTACTTC
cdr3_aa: CSGSRQETQYF

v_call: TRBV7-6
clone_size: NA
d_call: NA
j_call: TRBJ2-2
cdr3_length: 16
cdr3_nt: TGTGCCAGCAGCCCCAGAGGGGGTTCGAACACCGGGGAGCTGTTTTTT
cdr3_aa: CASSPRGGSNTGELFF

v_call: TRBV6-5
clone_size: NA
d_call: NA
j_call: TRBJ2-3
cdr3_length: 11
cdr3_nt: TGTGCCAGCAGTTACTTGGATACGCAGTATTTT
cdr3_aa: CASSYLDTQYF

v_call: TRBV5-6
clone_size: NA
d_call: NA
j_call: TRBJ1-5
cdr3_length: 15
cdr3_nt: TGTGCCAGCAGCGACAGGCGAGTGGGCAATCAGCCCCAGCATTTT
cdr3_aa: CASSDRRVGNQPQHF

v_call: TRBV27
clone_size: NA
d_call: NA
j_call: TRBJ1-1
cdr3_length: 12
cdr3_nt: TGTGCCAGCAGCTTCCGGGACGGTGAAGCTTTCTTT
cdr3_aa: CASSFRDGEAFF

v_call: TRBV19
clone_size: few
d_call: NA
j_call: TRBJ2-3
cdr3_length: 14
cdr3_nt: TGTGCCACCTCCCTCCAAAAAGCTACAGATACGCAGTATTTT
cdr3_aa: CATSLQKATDTQYF